This T cell receptor (beta chain) was sequenced for a study of T cell responses to AZD1222 COVID-19 vaccine. Data came from immunoSEQ multiplex PCR; TCRdb stores just in-frame clones and leaves some out. The data show approximately 110,000 clones, with 82% seen just once and less than 6% held by the top ten. The CDR3 covers 15 residues. CDR1 MDHEN and CDR2 SYDVKM come from the germline V gene. Trimming removed 3 bases from V and 7 bases from J; junction bases left unmatched: 3. Points on this clone: Its matching antigen is unknown.

Study-wide findings and caveats: Vaccine-associated CD4 TCRs spanned spike, dominant at 160-218 and 743-854. Reports say nearly half of spike-specific TCRs go after unmutated variant regions.

The sequencing used peripheral blood, collected on day 0 of AZD1222 vaccination. The J gene is TRBJ1-4, the V gene TRBV28; 12 nucleotides match TRBD1. The source of this sequence is an adult in good health. CDR3 sequence: CASSLGTGGGEKLFF. The DNA of the CDR3 is TGTGCCAGCAGTTTGGGGACAGGGGGCGGTGAAAAACTGTTTTTT.